These T cell receptor beta chains were read from a single sample in a study of T cell repertoires in cytomegalovirus infection. A single record per CDR3 protein comes from TCRdb applying MiXCR to the reads. This table has around 750,000 distinct CDR3 sequences, around a third appearing once. These TCRs' antigens remain unknown. The source material was cultured CD8+ T cells from PBMCs, sampled from culture after CMV antigen stimulation. The receptors were gathered from a human donor in good health (CMV status not recorded). Some clones in this sample may be carry-over from other donors' samples. Both conserved end residues are part of each CDR3. The D gene is left open where the match is weak. Clone size is shown for a subset of rows, as once, few, many or a class of expanded clone.

TRBV27	-	TRBJ2-2	-	CASSGGSWYKGDTGELFF	TGTGCCAGCAGTGGGGGGTCTTGGTATAAGGGGGACACCGGGGAGCTGTTTTTT
TRBV19	-	TRBJ1-5	few	CASSIGDTRASNQPQHF	TGTGCCAGTAGTATCGGGGACACCCGAGCTAGCAATCAGCCCCAGCATTTT
TRBV6-5	TRBD2	TRBJ2-2	few	CASSFGLAGGPNTGELFF	TGTGCCAGCAGTTTCGGCCTAGCGGGGGGACCGAACACCGGGGAGCTGTTTTTT
TRBV13	-	TRBJ1-2	few	CASSLLGQLHYGYTF	TGTGCCAGCAGCTTATTGGGACAACTCCACTATGGCTACACCTTC
TRBV19	-	TRBJ1-6	-	CASSANSPLHF	TGTGCCAGTAGTGCTAATTCGCCCCTCCACTTT
TRBV12-3/TRBV12-4	TRBD1	TRBJ1-2	-	CASSLGPGGAISYGYTF	TGTGCCAGCAGTTTGGGTCCAGGGGGCGCGATATCCTATGGCTACACCTTC
TRBV20-1	TRBD1	TRBJ1-1	few	CSVAPDRGPENTEAFF	TGCAGTGTCGCGCCAGACAGGGGGCCAGAGAACACTGAAGCTTTCTTT
TRBV6-9	-	TRBJ2-3	-	CASSPSGALTDTQYF	TGTGCCAGCAGTCCGTCTGGGGCCCTCACAGATACGCAGTATTTT
TRBV6-5	TRBD2	TRBJ2-7	-	CASSYSAGESSYEQYF	TGTGCCAGCAGTTACAGCGCGGGGGAGAGCTCCTACGAGCAGTACTTC
TRBV25-1	TRBD1	TRBJ1-3	-	CASKGQGAGNTIYF	TGTGCCAGCAAGGGACAGGGGGCCGGAAACACCATATATTTT
TRBV12-3/TRBV12-4	-	TRBJ2-3	-	CASSPQARTDTQYF	TGTGCCAGCAGCCCACAGGCGCGCACAGATACGCAGTATTTT
TRBV7-2	-	TRBJ1-5	many	CASSSSLGANQPQHF	TGTGCCAGCAGCAGTAGCCTGGGGGCAAATCAGCCCCAGCATTTT
TRBV6-5	TRBD1	TRBJ1-1	few	CASSYRTGWTEAFF	TGTGCCAGCAGTTACCGGACAGGGTGGACTGAAGCTTTCTTT
TRBV6-1	-	TRBJ2-2	-	CASSAPKGNTGELFF	TGTGCCAGCAGTGCCCCGAAGGGGAACACCGGGGAGCTGTTTTTT
TRBV27	-	TRBJ1-1	few	CASSLSEGGGTEAFF	TGTGCCAGCAGTTTATCGGAAGGGGGTGGGACTGAAGCTTTCTTT
TRBV12-5	-	TRBJ1-2	few	CASGQTPQTGTNYGYTF	TGTGCTAGTGGCCAAACACCCCAGACTGGAACTAACTATGGCTACACCTTC
TRBV4-3	TRBD1	TRBJ1-2	-	CASSLVPPDGQVNYGYTF	TGCGCCAGCAGCCTAGTACCGCCAGACGGACAGGTTAACTATGGCTACACCTTC
TRBV2	-	TRBJ1-1	many	CASSERGANTEAFF	TGTGCCAGCAGTGAAAGGGGAGCGAACACTGAAGCTTTCTTT
TRBV7-4	TRBD1	TRBJ1-1	-	CASSPKGDRGPTEAFF	TGTGCCAGCAGTCCTAAAGGGGACAGGGGGCCCACTGAAGCTTTCTTT
TRBV7-9	TRBD1	TRBJ1-2	many	CASSLTGDPRYYGYTF	TGTGCCAGCAGCCTTACAGGGGACCCACGGTACTATGGCTACACCTTC
TRBV7-2	-	TRBJ2-3	many	CASSHPGLSTDTQYF	TGTGCCAGCAGCCACCCGGGGCTCAGCACAGATACGCAGTATTTT
TRBV27	-	TRBJ1-2	many	CASSLSGGRFYGYTF	TGTGCCAGCAGTTTATCTGGGGGGCGCTTCTATGGCTACACCTTC
TRBV27	-	TRBJ1-2	-	CANSFSGGAHNYGYTF	TGTGCCAACAGTTTCTCGGGGGGGGCGCATAACTATGGCTACACCTTC
TRBV7-9	-	TRBJ1-1	-	CASSFTMGPNTEAFF	TGTGCCAGCAGCTTCACAATGGGGCCGAACACTGAAGCTTTCTTT
TRBV7-6	TRBD2	TRBJ2-2	many	CASSQVLAGGTGELFF	TGTGCCAGCAGCCAGGTCCTAGCGGGGGGCACCGGGGAGCTGTTTTTT
TRBV12-3/TRBV12-4	-	TRBJ1-5	-	CASREEGRNQPQHF	TGTGCCAGCAGGGAGGAGGGGCGCAATCAGCCCCAGCATTTT
TRBV13	TRBD2	TRBJ2-3	once	CASSSERGANTQYF	TGTGCCAGCAGCTCCGAGCGGGGGGCAAATACGCAGTATTTT
TRBV10-3	-	TRBJ1-1	-	CAISDDGDTEAFF	TGTGCCATCAGTGATGATGGGGACACTGAAGCTTTCTTT
TRBV2	-	TRBJ1-4	-	CASTGTPGLQGYSNEKLFF	TGTGCCAGCACGGGGACTCCGGGACTCCAAGGATATAGTAATGAAAAACTGTTTTTT
TRBV5-5	-	TRBJ2-2	-	CASSLARVKPNTGELFF	TGTGCCAGCAGCCTAGCAAGGGTAAAACCGAACACCGGGGAGCTGTTTTTT
TRBV19	TRBD1	TRBJ1-2	few	CASFGTGQKANYGYTF	TGTGCCAGTTTTGGGACAGGCCAAAAGGCGAACTATGGCTACACCTTC
TRBV19	-	TRBJ1-5	-	CASSSGGLNYQPQHF	TGTGCCAGTAGTTCGGGGGGCCTTAATTATCAGCCCCAGCATTTT
TRBV7-8	-	TRBJ2-1	many	CASLNGVNEQFF	TGTGCCAGCTTAAACGGGGTCAATGAGCAGTTCTTC
TRBV20-1	-	TRBJ2-3	-	CSAQDGFGANTQYF	TGCAGTGCCCAGGACGGGTTCGGGGCGAATACGCAGTATTTT
TRBV7-9	-	TRBJ1-4	few	CASVSPWQLEKLFF	TGTGCCAGCGTATCCCCCTGGCAGCTCGAAAAACTGTTTTTT
TRBV7-6	-	TRBJ1-2	-	CASSGDNNYGYTF	TGTGCCAGCAGCGGCGACAATAACTATGGCTACACCTTC
TRBV6-5	-	TRBJ2-2	few	CASSYSIAGTGELFF	TGTGCCAGCAGTTACTCGATTGCGGGCACCGGGGAGCTGTTTTTT
TRBV7-9	-	TRBJ2-1	-	CASSSGTPDLYNEQFF	TGTGCCAGCAGCTCCGGGACACCGGACCTATACAATGAGCAGTTCTTC
TRBV6-2/TRBV6-3	-	TRBJ2-1	-	CASSYTTEYNEQFF	TGTGCCAGCAGTTACACGACAGAGTACAATGAGCAGTTCTTC